This T cell receptor (beta chain) is drawn from a study of T cell responses to AZD1222 COVID-19 vaccine. Germline V gene sequence: CDR1 SGHAT, CDR2 FQNNGV. The CDR3 is 17 residues long. The V and J ends lost 1 base and 3 bases, in that order; junction bases with no gene match: 9. Sequencing used immunoSEQ multiplex PCR; TCRdb keeps in-frame clones, though not all of them. Here the sample spans fewer than 150,000 clones, 86% being singletons. This clone has only one observation. The chain recombines TRBV11-2 with TRBJ2-7; 10 nucleotides agree with TRBD2. Here the sequenced sample was peripheral blood, taken 28 days after the second AZD1222 dose. This clonotype was obtained from an adult who received the AZD1222 COVID-19 vaccine. CDR3 amino acids: CASSLGQGWTSGYEQYF. Written as DNA, the CDR3 is TGTGCCAGCAGCTTAGGACAGGGTTGGACTAGCGGCTACGAGCAGTACTTC. The whole variable domain, remainder taken from reference TRBV11-2 and TRBJ2-7, is EAGVAQSPRYKIIEKRQSVAFWCNPISGHATLYWYQQILGQGPKLLIQFQNNGVVDDSQLPKDRFSAERLKGVDSTLKIQPAKLEDSAVYLCASSLGQGWTSGYEQYFGPGTRLTVT.